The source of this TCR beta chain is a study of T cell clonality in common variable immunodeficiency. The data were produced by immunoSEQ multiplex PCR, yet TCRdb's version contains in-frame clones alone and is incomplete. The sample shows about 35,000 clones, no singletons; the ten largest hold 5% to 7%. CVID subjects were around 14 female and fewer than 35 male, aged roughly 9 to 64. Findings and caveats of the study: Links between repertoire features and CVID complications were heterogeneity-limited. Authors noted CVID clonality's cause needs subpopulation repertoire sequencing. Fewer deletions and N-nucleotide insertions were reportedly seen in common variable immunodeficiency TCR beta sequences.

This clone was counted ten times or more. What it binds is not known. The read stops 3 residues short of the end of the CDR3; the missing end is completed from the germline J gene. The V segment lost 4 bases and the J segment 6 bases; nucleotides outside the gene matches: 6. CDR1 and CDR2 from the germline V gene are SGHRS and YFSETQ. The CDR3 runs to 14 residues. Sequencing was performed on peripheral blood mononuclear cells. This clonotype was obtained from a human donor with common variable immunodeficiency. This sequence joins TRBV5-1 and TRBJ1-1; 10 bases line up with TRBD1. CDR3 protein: CASSVGQGEPEAFF. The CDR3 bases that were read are TGCGCCAGCAGCGTTGGACAGGGGGAGCCTGAA.